These 19 T cell receptor beta chains were all obtained from the same sample, sequenced in a study of blood T cell repertoires in COVID-19. Profiling relied on immunoSEQ multiplex PCR, and the TCRdb table lists in-frame clones only, not all of them. The sample yields some 45,000 clones, about 86% seen once. Sequenced input: peripheral blood. These receptors were collected from a man aged 65-85 years with acute or convalescent COVID-19.

Here the CDR3 reads CASGLRTGELFF. In DNA, the CDR3 is TGTGCTAGTGGCCTGAGAACCGGGGAGCTGTTTTTT. V gene TRBV12-5 combines with J gene TRBJ2-2; D uncertain. Between the trimmed V and J ends, which lost 6 bases and 5 bases, there was a span of 7 bases. Germline V gene data show CDR1 as LGHNT and CDR2 as FRNRAP. The CDR3 sequence is 12 residues long.

This chain links TRBV10-3 with TRBJ2-3, with a tentative D call TRBD1 (6 bases). V lost 10 bases and J lost 4, with 18 bases in between. CDR1 and CDR2 (germline): ENHRY, SYGVKD. CDR3 size: 14 residues. As DNA, the CDR3 is TGTGCCAGCGCCACAGGGAGCAATGCAGATACGCAGTATTTT. Its translation is CASATGSNADTQYF.

The chain carries TRBV2 and TRBJ1-1; tentative D call: TRBD1 (6 bases). The CDR3 sequence is 14 residues long. V lost 6 bases and J 4 bases, leaving 15 bases between the germline ends. Per the germline V gene, CDR1 is SNHLY and CDR2 is FYNNEI. The CDR3 DNA sequence: TGTGCCAGCAGCCTTCTCAGGGACACCACTGAAGCTTTCTTT. This codes for CASSLLRDTTEAFF.

This clone was seen only a few times. The chain couples TRBV27 to TRBJ1-5, with a tentative D call TRBD1 (5 bases). V was cut by 2 bases and J by 7 bases, with 9 bases left in between. The CDR3 totals 13 residues. Germline CDR1 reads MNHEY; CDR2 reads SMNVEV (reference sequence). Written as DNA, the CDR3 is TGTGCCAGCAGTTTAGGGGGGATCCAGCCCCAGCATTTT. Residues: CASSLGGIQPQHF.

The genes are TRBV7-7 and TRBJ2-5; possibly TRBD1 for D (6 bases). Germline V lookup: CDR1 SSHAT, CDR2 FNYEAQ (reference sequence). V gave up 5 bases and J gave up 0 bases, with 10 bases separating them. The CDR3 spans 14 residues. CDR3 DNA: TGTGCCAGCAGCCTTCGGACAGACCAAGAGACCCAGTACTTC. This gives the protein CASSLRTDQETQYF.

The genes are TRBV12-3 or TRBV12-4 and TRBJ2-5; no reliable D call. The CDR3 has 13 residues. Trimming took off 3 bases at V and 1 base at J, with 6 bases between the two ends. The CDR3, as DNA: TGTGCCAGCAGTTTCACATCCCAAGAGACCCAGTACTTC. Protein product: CASSFTSQETQYF.

The chain joins TRBV19 to TRBJ1-2, with 7 positions matching TRBD1. The germline gives CDR1 LNHDA, CDR2 SQIVND (reference sequence). Losses at the gene ends were 8 bases for V and 0 bases for J; bases not matched to a gene: 6. The CDR3 has 14 residues. Here the CDR3 DNA reads TGTGCCAGTTCCCGACAGGGTTCTAACTATGGCTACACCTTC. This translates into CASSRQGSNYGYTF.

This clone has only one observation. J is TRBJ1-1 and V is TRBV7-9, with D perhaps TRBD1 (6 bases). This CDR3 region has 15 residues. V lost 5 bases, J lost 4 bases, and 17 bases lay in between. Germline V CDR1 and CDR2: SEHNR, FQNEAQ (reference sequence). Here the CDR3 DNA reads TGTGCCAGCAGCCCAGCCCTACAGGGAACCACTGAAGCTTTCTTT. It yields the protein CASSPALQGTTEAFF.

V usage is TRBV28 and J usage is TRBJ2-3, with 7 bases identical to TRBD2. The CDR3 runs to 14 residues. CDR1 is MDHEN and CDR2 is SYDVKM in the germline V gene. V lost 6 bases to trimming and J lost 2 bases; unmatched junction nucleotides: 5. The CDR3 DNA is TGTGCCAGCAGGCTGGGGGGGACCACAGATACGCAGTATTTT. This sequence encodes CASRLGGTTDTQYF.

V usage is TRBV28 and J usage is TRBJ2-7, with D unclear. Germline lookup yields CDR1 MDHEN and CDR2 SYDVKM. CDR3 length equals 13 residues. Trimming left V 3 bases short and J 0 bases short, with 6 bases between. The CDR3 bases are TGTGCCAGCAGTTTTGGCAGCTCCTACGAGCAGTACTTC. It codes for CASSFGSSYEQYF.

This clone was observed a few times. Here the CDR3 DNA reads TGTGCCACCAGCAGAGGTTCTTACACAGATACGCAGTATTTT. Encoded protein: CATSRGSYTDTQYF. The J gene is TRBJ2-3, the V gene TRBV15; D is uncertain. V was pared by 1 base and J by 2 bases, with 7 bases between. The CDR3 length is 14 residues. CDR1 is LNHNV and CDR2 is YYDKDF in the germline V gene (reference sequence).

The V and J genes are TRBV27 and TRBJ1-5; possibly TRBD1 for D (6 bases). The CDR3 length is 15 residues. Germline V gene lookup returns CDR1 MNHEY and CDR2 SMNVEV (reference sequence). Trimming took off 4 bases at V and 7 bases at J, with 17 bases between the two ends. The CDR3 sequence: CASSSRRGGVQPQHF. The CDR3 DNA is TGTGCCAGCAGTTCCCGCCGAGGGGGGGTACAGCCCCAGCATTTT.

The rearrangement joins TRBV4-3 to TRBJ1-3; D is possibly TRBD1 (6 bases). Per germline, CDR1 LGHNA and CDR2 YSLEER. Trimming took 1 base from V and 2 from J, leaving 9 bases between them. The CDR3 is made up of 15 amino acids. CDR3: CASSQGPGAGNTIYF. For the CDR3, the DNA is TGCGCCAGCAGCCAAGGGCCAGGGGCTGGAAACACCATATATTTT.

This clone was found once. The chain has TRBV18 and TRBJ2-1; D is undetermined. Per germline, CDR1 KGHSH and CDR2 LQKENI. Trimming cost V 6 bases and J 9 bases, with 18 bases left between them. This CDR3 region has 14 residues. The CDR3 here is CASSPTTELGEQFF. CDR3 bases: TGTGCCAGCTCGCCTACGACGGAGCTGGGTGAGCAGTTCTTC.

The J gene is TRBJ1-2, the V gene TRBV5-1; the D is unclear. The CDR3 is made up of 13 amino acids. Germline V gives CDR1 SGHRS, CDR2 YFSETQ. Between the trimmed V and J ends, which lost 0 bases and 3 bases, there was a span of 6 bases. The CDR3, as DNA: TGCGCCAGCAGCTTGGTGGGAGACTATGGCTACACCTTC. It specifies CASSLVGDYGYTF.

The chain recombines TRBV6-6 with TRBJ2-1; perhaps TRBD1 as D (5 bases). This CDR3 spans 14 amino acids. CDR1 and CDR2 from the germline V gene are MNHNY and SVGAGI (reference sequence). V was shortened by 2 bases and J by 3 bases, with 8 bases between the two germline ends. CDR3 region: CASSYRGGYNEQFF. The DNA of the CDR3 is TGTGCCAGCAGTTACAGGGGCGGCTACAATGAGCAGTTCTTC.

The chain couples TRBV19 to TRBJ1-5; the D gene is possibly TRBD1 (5 bases). The length of the CDR3 is 14 residues. Germline V gives CDR1 LNHDA, CDR2 SQIVND (reference sequence). V was cut by 0 bases and J by 4 bases, with 7 bases left in between. The CDR3 protein is CASSIDRGNQPQHF. The CDR3 DNA reads TGTGCCAGTAGTATAGATCGGGGGAATCAGCCCCAGCATTTT.

V is TRBV19 and J is TRBJ2-3, with D unclear. The V and J ends lost 1 base and 6 bases respectively, with 11 bases between them. The CDR3 totals 14 residues. CDR1 and CDR2 (germline): LNHDA, SQIVND (reference sequence). The CDR3 spells CASSIAFPPDTQYF. The CDR3 DNA follows: TGTGCCAGTAGTATAGCCTTCCCCCCGGATACGCAGTATTTT.

The chain is built from TRBV6-5 and TRBJ2-7; a weak D match, TRBD1 (6 bases). Per germline, CDR1 MNHEY and CDR2 SVGAGI. The length of the CDR3 is 14 residues. Trimming left V 0 bases short and J 2 bases short, with 8 bases between. The chain's CDR3 is CASSYSDRAYEQYF. CDR3 in DNA: TGTGCCAGCAGTTACTCGGACAGAGCCTACGAGCAGTACTTC.